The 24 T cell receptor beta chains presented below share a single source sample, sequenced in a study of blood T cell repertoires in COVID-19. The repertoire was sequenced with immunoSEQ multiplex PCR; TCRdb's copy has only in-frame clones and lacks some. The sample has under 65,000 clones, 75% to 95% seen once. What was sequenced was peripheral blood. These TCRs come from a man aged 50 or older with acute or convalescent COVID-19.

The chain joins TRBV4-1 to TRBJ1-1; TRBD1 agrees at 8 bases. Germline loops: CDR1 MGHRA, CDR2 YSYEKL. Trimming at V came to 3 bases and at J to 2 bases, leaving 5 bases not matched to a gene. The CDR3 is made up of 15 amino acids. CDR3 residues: CASSHPDRANTEAFF. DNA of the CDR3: TGCGCCAGCAGCCACCCGGACAGGGCCAACACTGAAGCTTTCTTT.

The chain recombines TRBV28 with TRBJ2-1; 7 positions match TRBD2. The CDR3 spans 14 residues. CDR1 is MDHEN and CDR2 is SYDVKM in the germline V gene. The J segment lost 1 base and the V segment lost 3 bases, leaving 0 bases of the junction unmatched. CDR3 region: CASSLRGSYNEQFF. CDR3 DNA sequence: TGTGCCAGCAGTTTGCGGGGGTCCTACAATGAGCAGTTCTTC. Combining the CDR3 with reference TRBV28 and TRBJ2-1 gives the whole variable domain DVKVTQSSRYLVKRTGEKVFLECVQDMDHENMFWYRQDPGLGLRLIYFSYDVKMKEKGDIPEGYSVSREKKERFSLILESASTNQTSMYLCASSLRGSYNEQFFGPGTRLTVL.

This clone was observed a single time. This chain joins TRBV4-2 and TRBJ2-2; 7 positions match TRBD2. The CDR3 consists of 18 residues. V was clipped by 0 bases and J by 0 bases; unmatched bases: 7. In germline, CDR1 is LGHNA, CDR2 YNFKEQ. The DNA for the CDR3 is TGTGCCAGCAGCCAAGATGACCCAGCGGGGACGAACACCGGGGAGCTGTTTTTT. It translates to CASSQDDPAGTNTGELFF.

This CDR3 is CASSSGGTVGYNEQFF. The CDR3 DNA is TGTGCCAGTAGTAGCGGAGGGACGGTGGGTTACAATGAGCAGTTCTTC. This chain joins TRBV19 and TRBJ2-1; a weak D match, TRBD2 (6 bases). CDR1 is LNHDA, CDR2 SQIVND, per germline (reference sequence). The CDR3 runs 16 residues. Trimming stripped 4 bases from V and 4 bases from J, with 17 bases between. The whole variable domain, remainder taken from reference TRBV19 and TRBJ2-1, is DGGITQSPKYLFRKEGQNVTLSCEQNLNHDAMYWYRQDPGQGLRLIYYSQIVNDFQKGDIAEGYSVSREKKESFPLTVTSAQKNPTAFYLCASSSGGTVGYNEQFFGPGTRLTVL.

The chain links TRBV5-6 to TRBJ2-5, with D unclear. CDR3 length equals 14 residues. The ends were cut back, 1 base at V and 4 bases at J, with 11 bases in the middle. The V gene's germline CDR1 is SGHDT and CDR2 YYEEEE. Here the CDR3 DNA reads TGTGCCAGCAGCTTGTCAGGCTTCGGAGAGACCCAGTACTTC. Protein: CASSLSGFGETQYF.

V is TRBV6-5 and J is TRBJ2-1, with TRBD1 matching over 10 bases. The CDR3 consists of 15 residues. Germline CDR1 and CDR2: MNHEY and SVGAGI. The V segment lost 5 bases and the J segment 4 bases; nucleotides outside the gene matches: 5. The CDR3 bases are TGTGCCAGCAGTCACCGGGACAGGGGATACAATGAGCAGTTCTTC. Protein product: CASSHRDRGYNEQFF.

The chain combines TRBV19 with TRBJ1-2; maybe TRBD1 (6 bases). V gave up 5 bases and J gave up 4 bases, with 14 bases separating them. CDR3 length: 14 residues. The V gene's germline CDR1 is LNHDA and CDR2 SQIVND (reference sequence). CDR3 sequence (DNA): TGTGCCAGTAGTGTAGGAACAGGGCGCTATGGCTACACCTTC. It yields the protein CASSVGTGRYGYTF.

The CDR3 coding sequence is TGTGCCAGCAGCTTGGCCGCAGGACCAGGGAATAATTCACCCCTCCACTTT. Translating gives CASSLAAGPGNNSPLHF. This rearrangement joins TRBV5-6 to TRBJ1-6; tentatively, D is TRBD1 (5 bases). CDR3 length: 17 amino acids. V shed 0 bases and J shed 5 bases, with 15 bases lying between them. Germline loops: CDR1 SGHDT, CDR2 YYEEEE.

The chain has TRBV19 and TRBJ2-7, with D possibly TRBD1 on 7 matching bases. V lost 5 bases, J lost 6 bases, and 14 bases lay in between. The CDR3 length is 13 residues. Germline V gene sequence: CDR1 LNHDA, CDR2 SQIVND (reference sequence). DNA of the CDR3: TGTGCCAGTAGTCGGCAGGGGGGCAGCGAGCAGTACTTC. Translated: CASSRQGGSEQYF.

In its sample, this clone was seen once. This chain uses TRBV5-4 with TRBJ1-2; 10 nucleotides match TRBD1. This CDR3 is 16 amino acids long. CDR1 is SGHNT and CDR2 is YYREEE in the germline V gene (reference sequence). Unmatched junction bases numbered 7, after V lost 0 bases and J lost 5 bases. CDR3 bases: TGTGCCAGCAGCTTGGCCGGTCGACAGGGGGCTTATGGCTACACCTTC. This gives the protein CASSLAGRQGAYGYTF.

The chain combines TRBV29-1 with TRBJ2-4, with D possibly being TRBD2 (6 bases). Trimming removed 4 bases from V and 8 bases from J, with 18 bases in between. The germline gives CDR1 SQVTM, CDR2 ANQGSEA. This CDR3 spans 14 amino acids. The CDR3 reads CSVVSQGGLHIQYF. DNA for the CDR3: TGCAGCGTTGTTTCGCAGGGAGGCTTGCACATTCAGTACTTC.

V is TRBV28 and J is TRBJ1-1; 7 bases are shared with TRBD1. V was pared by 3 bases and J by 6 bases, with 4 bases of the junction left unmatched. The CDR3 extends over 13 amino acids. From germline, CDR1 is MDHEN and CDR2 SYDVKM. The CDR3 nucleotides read TGTGCCAGCAGTTTGGGGACAGCTTCTGAAGCTTTCTTT. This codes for CASSLGTASEAFF.

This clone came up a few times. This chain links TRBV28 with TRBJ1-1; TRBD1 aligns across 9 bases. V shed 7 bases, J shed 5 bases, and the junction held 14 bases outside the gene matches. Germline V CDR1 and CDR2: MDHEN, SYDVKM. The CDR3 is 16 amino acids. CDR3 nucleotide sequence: TGTGCCAGCACCCCGATCTACGACAGGGGGGGAACTGAAGCTTTCTTT. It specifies CASTPIYDRGGTEAFF.

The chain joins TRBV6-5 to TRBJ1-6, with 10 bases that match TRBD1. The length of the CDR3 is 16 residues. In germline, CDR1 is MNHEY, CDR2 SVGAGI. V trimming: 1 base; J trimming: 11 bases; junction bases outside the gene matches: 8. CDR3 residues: CASSYFGQGVGTPLHF. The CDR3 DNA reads TGTGCCAGCAGTTACTTTGGACAGGGGGTGGGTACACCCCTCCACTTT.

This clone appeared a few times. In DNA, the CDR3 is TGTGCCAGCGGTGGCTGGGGAGGCGCTGAAGCTTTCTTT. Its translation: CASGGWGGAEAFF. The V call is TRBV2, the J call TRBJ1-1; D unresolved. Trimming pared 8 bases from V and 6 bases from J, leaving 16 bases between. This CDR3 is built from 13 residues. The germline V gene encodes CDR1 SNHLY and CDR2 FYNNEI.

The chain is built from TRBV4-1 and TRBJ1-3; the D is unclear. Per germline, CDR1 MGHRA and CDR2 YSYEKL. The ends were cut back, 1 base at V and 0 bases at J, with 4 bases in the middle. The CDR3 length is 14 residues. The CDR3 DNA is TGCGCCAGCAGCCAAGGTAGCTCTGGAAACACCATATATTTT. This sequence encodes CASSQGSSGNTIYF.

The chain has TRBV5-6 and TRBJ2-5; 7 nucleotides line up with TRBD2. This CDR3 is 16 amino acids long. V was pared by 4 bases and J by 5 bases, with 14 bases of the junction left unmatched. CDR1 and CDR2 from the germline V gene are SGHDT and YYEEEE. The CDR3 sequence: CASSPSSQGAGETQYF. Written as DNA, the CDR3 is TGTGCCAGCAGCCCCTCGTCCCAGGGAGCGGGGGAGACCCAGTACTTC.

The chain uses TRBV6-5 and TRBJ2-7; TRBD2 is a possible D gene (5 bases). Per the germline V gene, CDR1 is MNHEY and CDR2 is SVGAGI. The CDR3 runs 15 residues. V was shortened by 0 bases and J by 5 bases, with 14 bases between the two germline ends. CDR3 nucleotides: TGTGCCAGCAGTTACTCGAGGGTAGCCAGCCACGAGCAGTACTTC. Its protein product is CASSYSRVASHEQYF.

CDR3 nucleotide sequence: TGTGCCAGCAGCTCCTCGGACAGGGGCTTCTACGAGCAGTACTTC. Amino acid sequence: CASSSSDRGFYEQYF. The V and J genes are TRBV11-2 and TRBJ2-7; 9 bases align to TRBD1. Per germline, CDR1 SGHAT and CDR2 FQNNGV. J gave up 3 bases and V 4 bases, and 7 bases lay outside the gene matches. This CDR3 region has 15 residues.

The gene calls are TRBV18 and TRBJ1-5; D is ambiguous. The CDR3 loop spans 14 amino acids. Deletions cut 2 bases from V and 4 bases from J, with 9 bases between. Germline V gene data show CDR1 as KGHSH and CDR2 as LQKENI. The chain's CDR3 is CASSPSGINQPQHF. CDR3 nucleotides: TGTGCCAGCTCACCAAGCGGCATTAATCAGCCCCAGCATTTT.

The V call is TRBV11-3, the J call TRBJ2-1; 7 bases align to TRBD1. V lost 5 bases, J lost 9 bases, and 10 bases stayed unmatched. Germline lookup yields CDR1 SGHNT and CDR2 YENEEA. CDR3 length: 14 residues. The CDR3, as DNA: TGTGCCAGCAGCACTGGTAGGGGGCAAGGTGAGCAGTTCTTC. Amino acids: CASSTGRGQGEQFF.

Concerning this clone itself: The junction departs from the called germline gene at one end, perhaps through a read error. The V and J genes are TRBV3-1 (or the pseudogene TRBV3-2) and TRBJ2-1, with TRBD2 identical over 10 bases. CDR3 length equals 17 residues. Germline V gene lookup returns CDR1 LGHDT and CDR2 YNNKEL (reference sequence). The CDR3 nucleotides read TGTGCCAGCAGCCACTACTTAACTAGCGGGGTTTACAATGGGCAGTTCTTC. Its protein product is CASSHYLTSGVYNGQFF.

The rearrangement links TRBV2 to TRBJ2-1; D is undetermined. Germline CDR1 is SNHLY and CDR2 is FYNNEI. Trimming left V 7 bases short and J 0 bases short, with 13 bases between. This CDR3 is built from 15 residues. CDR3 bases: TGTGCCAGCACCTCGTTAGAGCTCTCCTACAATGAGCAGTTCTTC. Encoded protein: CASTSLELSYNEQFF.

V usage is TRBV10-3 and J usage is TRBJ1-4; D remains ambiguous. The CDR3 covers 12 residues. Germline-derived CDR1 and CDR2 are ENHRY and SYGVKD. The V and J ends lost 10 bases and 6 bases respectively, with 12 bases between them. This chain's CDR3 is CANSTEDEKLFF. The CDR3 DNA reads TGTGCCAACTCGACGGAGGATGAAAAACTGTTTTTT.